The 7 T cell receptor beta chains presented below share a single source sample, sequenced in a study of control samples from healthy donors and cancer patients. TCRdb's copy holds only in-frame clones and misses some; the assay was immunoSEQ multiplex PCR. Here the sample spans 150,000 to 200,000 clones, 90% to 95% being singletons. The sample comprised blood. All receptors come from a man aged 18 to 29 in good health.

The gene calls are TRBV19 and TRBJ1-3; D remains unclear. This CDR3 spans 15 amino acids. Germline CDR1 LNHDA, CDR2 SQIVND (reference sequence). V lost 5 bases and J lost 0, with 11 bases in between. The CDR3 sequence: CASSGRISSGNTIYF. DNA of the CDR3: TGTGCCAGTAGTGGACGGATTAGCTCTGGAAACACCATATATTTT.

This chain joins TRBV6-2 or TRBV6-3 and TRBJ2-1; 7 bases map to TRBD1. V lost 6 bases, J lost 6 bases, and 8 bases stayed unmatched. Germline V gene sequence: CDR1 MNHEY, CDR2 SVGEGT. CDR3 size: 14 residues. As DNA, the CDR3 is TGTGCCAGCAGCCTAACCGACAGGGTCAATGAGCAGTTCTTC. Encoded protein: CASSLTDRVNEQFF.

This clone was observed a handful of times. This chain links TRBV28 with TRBJ1-6, with 7 nucleotides matching TRBD1. The CDR3 extends over 14 amino acids. Germline V gene data show CDR1 as MDHEN and CDR2 as SYDVKM. CDR3: CASLPGQRNSPLHF. In DNA form, the CDR3 reads TGTGCTTCCCTACCGGGACAGCGTAATTCACCCCTCCACTTT.

This chain uses TRBV19 with TRBJ1-2, with no clear D. V lost 9 bases and J lost 12, with 20 bases in between. Germline V gene data show CDR1 as LNHDA and CDR2 as SQIVND (reference sequence). The CDR3 extends over 12 amino acids. The CDR3 loop is CASHSSPGLHTF. CDR3 DNA: TGTGCCAGCCATTCCTCCCCCGGACTTCACACCTTC.

This clone was found a few times. The rearrangement joins TRBV19 to TRBJ1-5, with D maybe TRBD1 (6 bases). Trimming took 7 bases from V and 1 from J, leaving 8 bases between them. CDR3 length: 13 amino acids. Germline-derived CDR1 and CDR2 are LNHDA and SQIVND (reference sequence). The CDR3 DNA follows: TGTGCCAGTAACAGGGAAAGCAATCAGCCCCAGCATTTT. Amino acids: CASNRESNQPQHF. The full variable domain, in which reference TRBV19 and TRBJ1-5 provide the parts outside the CDR3, is DGGITQSPKYLFRKEGQNVTLSCEQNLNHDAMYWYRQDPGQGLRLIYYSQIVNDFQKGDIAEGYSVSREKKESFPLTVTSAQKNPTAFYLCASNRESNQPQHFGDGTRLSIL.

This clone was observed once. The chain uses TRBV27 and TRBJ2-4; no clear D. In germline, CDR1 is MNHEY, CDR2 SMNVEV (reference sequence). This CDR3 spans 14 amino acids. Trimming took off 6 bases at V and 0 bases at J, with 9 bases between the two ends. CDR3 amino acids: CASRGSGAKNIQYF. Here the CDR3 DNA reads TGTGCCAGCAGGGGATCTGGAGCCAAAAACATTCAGTACTTC.

The genes are TRBV6-4 and TRBJ1-1; no clear D gene. The CDR3 sequence is 15 residues long. Germline-derived CDR1 and CDR2 are MRHNA and SNTAGT. Trimming stripped 3 bases from V and 2 bases from J, with 13 bases between. The CDR3 sequence is CASSEYAGLNTEAFF. The DNA of the CDR3 is TGTGCCAGCAGTGAGTATGCCGGTCTCAACACTGAAGCTTTCTTT.